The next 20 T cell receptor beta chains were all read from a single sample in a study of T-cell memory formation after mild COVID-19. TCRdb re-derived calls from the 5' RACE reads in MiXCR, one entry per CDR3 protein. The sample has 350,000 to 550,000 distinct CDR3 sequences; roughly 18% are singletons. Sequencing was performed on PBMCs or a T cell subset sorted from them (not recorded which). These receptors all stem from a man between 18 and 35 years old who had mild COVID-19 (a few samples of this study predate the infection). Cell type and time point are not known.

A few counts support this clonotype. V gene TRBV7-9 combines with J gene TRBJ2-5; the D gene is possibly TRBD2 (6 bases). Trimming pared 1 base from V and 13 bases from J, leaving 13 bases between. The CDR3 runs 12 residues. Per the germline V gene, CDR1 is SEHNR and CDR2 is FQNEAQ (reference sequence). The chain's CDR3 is CASSLVGREPYF. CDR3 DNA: TGTGCCAGCAGCTTAGTAGGTCGGGAGCCGTACTTC.

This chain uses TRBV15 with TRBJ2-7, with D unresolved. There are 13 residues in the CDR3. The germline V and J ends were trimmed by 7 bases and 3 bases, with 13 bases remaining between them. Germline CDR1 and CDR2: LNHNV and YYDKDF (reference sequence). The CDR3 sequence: CATKRRVGYEQYF. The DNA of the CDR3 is TGTGCCACCAAGAGACGGGTGGGCTACGAGCAGTACTTC.

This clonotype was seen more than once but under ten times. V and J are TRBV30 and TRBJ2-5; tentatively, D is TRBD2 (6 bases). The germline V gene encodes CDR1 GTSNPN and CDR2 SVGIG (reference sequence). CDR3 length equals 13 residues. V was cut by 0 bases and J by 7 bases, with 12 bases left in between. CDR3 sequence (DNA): TGTGCCTGGAGTGTACGGGGGTTGGGGACCCAGTACTTC. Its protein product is CAWSVRGLGTQYF.

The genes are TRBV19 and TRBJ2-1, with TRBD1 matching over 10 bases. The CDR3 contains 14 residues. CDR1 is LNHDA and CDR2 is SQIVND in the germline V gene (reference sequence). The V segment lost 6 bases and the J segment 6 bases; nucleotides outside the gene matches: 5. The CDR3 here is CASRTGQGFNEQFF. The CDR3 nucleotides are TGTGCCAGTAGGACGGGACAGGGGTTCAATGAGCAGTTCTTC.

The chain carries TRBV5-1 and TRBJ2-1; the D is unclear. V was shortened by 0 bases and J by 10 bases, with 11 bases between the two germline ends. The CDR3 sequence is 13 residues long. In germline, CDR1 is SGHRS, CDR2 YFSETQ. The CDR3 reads CASSLAGVGEQFF. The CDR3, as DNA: TGCGCCAGCAGCTTGGCAGGCGTGGGAGAGCAGTTCTTC.

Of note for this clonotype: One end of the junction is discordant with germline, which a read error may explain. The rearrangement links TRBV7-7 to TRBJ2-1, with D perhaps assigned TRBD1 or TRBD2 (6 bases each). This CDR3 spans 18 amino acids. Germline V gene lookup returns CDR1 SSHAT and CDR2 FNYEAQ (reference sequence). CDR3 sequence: CASSLESPGAVTYNEQFF. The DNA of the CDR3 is TGTGCTAGCAGCTTAGAATCCCCGGGGGCTGTGACCTACAATGAGCAGTTCTTC.

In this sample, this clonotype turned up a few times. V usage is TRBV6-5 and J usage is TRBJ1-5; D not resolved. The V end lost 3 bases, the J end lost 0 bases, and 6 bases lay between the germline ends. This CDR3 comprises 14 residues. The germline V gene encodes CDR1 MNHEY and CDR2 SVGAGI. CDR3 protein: CASSYGDSNQPQHF. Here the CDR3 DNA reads TGTGCCAGCAGTTATGGTGATAGCAATCAGCCCCAGCATTTT.

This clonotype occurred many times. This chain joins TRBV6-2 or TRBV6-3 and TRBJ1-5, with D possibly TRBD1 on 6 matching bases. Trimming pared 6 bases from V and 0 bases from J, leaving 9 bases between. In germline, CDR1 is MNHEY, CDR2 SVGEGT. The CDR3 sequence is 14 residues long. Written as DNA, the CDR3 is TGTGCCAGCAGGACAGGATATAGCAATCAGCCCCAGCATTTT. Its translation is CASRTGYSNQPQHF.

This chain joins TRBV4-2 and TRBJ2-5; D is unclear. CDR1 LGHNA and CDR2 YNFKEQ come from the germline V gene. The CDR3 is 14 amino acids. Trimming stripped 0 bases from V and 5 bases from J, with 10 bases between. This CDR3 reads CASSQDSDGETQYF. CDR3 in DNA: TGTGCCAGCAGCCAAGACAGTGACGGGGAGACCCAGTACTTC.

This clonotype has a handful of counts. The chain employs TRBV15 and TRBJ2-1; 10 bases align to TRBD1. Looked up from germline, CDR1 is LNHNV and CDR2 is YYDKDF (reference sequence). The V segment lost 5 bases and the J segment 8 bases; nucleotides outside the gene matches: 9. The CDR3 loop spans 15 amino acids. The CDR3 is CATSPPGQGFDEQFF. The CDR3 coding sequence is TGTGCCACCAGCCCGCCGGGACAGGGGTTCGATGAGCAGTTCTTC.

CDR3 in DNA: TGTGCCAGCAGTATGACCCCAACCGGGGCCGGGGAGCTGTTTTTT. Its translation is CASSMTPTGAGELFF. The chain carries TRBV28 and TRBJ2-2; D is possibly TRBD2 (5 bases). This CDR3 is built from 15 residues. The V end was cut by 5 bases, the J end by 6 bases, with 16 bases between. Germline V gene lookup returns CDR1 MDHEN and CDR2 SYDVKM.

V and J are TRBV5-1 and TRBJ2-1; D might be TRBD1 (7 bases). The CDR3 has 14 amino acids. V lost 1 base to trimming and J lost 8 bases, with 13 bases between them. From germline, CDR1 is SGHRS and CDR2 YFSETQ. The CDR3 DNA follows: TGCGCCAGCAGCTTGTCCAGGGGGGAGGATGAGCAGTTCTTC. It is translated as CASSLSRGEDEQFF.

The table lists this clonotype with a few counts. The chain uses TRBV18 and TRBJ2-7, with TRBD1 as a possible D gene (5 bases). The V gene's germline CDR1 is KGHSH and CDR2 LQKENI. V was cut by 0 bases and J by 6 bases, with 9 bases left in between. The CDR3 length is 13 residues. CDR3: CASSPPGEIEQYF. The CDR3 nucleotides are TGTGCCAGCTCACCACCAGGGGAAATCGAGCAGTACTTC.

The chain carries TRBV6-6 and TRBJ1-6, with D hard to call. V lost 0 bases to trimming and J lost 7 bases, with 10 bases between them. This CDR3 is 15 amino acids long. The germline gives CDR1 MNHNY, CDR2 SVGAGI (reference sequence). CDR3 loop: CASSYSSWGNSPLHF. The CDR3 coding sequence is TGTGCCAGCAGTTACTCGAGTTGGGGAAATTCACCCCTCCACTTT.

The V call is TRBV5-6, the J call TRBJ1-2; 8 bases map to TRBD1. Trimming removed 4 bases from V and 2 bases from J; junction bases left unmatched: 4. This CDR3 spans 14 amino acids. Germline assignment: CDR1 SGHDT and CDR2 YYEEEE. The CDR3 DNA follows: TGTGCCAGCAGCCCGGACAGGGCCAACTATGGCTACACCTTC. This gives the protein CASSPDRANYGYTF.

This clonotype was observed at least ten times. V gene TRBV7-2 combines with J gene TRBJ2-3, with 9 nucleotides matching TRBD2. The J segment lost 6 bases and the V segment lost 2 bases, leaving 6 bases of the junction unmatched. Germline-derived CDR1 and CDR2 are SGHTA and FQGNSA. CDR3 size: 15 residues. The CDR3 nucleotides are TGTGCCAGCAGCTTAATAGCGGGGGCGGGGGATACGCAGTATTTT. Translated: CASSLIAGAGDTQYF.

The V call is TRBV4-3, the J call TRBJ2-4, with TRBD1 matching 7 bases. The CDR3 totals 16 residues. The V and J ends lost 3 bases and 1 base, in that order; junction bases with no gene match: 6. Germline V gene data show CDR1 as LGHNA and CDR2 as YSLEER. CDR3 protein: CASSHTGTVAKNIQYF. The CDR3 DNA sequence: TGCGCCAGCAGCCATACCGGGACAGTTGCCAAAAACATTCAGTACTTC.

CDR3 region: CASSPPSSDRPNTEAFF. The CDR3 region has the DNA TGTGCCAGCTCACCACCGAGTTCGGACAGACCTAACACTGAAGCTTTCTTT. The V gene is TRBV18, the J gene TRBJ1-1, with a possible D match to TRBD1 (6 bases). Germline V gene sequence: CDR1 KGHSH, CDR2 LQKENI. This CDR3 is built from 17 residues. The V end was cut by 0 bases, the J end by 2 bases, with 16 bases between.

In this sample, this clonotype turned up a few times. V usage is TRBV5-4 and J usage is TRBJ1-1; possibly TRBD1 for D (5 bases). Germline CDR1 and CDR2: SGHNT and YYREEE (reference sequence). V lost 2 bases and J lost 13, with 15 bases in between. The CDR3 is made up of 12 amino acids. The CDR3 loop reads CASSFETDRVFF. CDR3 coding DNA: TGTGCCAGCAGCTTTGAGACAGACCGAGTTTTCTTT. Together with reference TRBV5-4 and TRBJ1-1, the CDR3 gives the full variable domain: ETGVTQSPTHLIKTRGQQVTLRCSSQSGHNTVSWYQQALGQGPQFIFQYYREEENGRGNFPPRFSGLQFPNYSSELNVNALELDDSALYLCASSFETDRVFFGQGTRLTVV.

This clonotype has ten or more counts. The CDR3 loop reads CASSFTGIYQPQHF. The CDR3 DNA follows: TGTGCCAGCAGTTTTACAGGGATATATCAGCCCCAGCATTTT. The V gene is TRBV2, the J gene TRBJ1-5; a possible D gene is TRBD1 (6 bases). Germline V lookup: CDR1 SNHLY, CDR2 FYNNEI. With 5 bases removed from V and 5 bases from J, the gap between germline ends came to 13 bases. CDR3 length: 14 amino acids.